This TCR beta chain came from a study of control samples from healthy donors and cancer patients. Assay used: immunoSEQ multiplex PCR; TCRdb lists only in-frame clones, some missing. The repertoire includes over 150,000 clones, around 95% of them detected once, and around 5.4% sits in the top ten. Trimming pared 0 bases from V and 7 bases from J, leaving 6 bases between. Per the germline V gene, CDR1 is SNHLY and CDR2 is FYNNEI. CDR3 length: 13 amino acids. The sequence was collected from a man aged 35 to 55 in good health. Source material: blood. The rearrangement uses TRBV2 and TRBJ1-4; D gene uncertain. CDR3 bases: TGTGCCAGCAGTGAAGCGCCGAGTGAAAAACTGTTTTTT. It codes for CASSEAPSEKLFF.